This T cell receptor beta chain derives from a study of cytomegalovirus exposure and HLA in healthy donors. To note about this clone: Its antigen is still unknown.

Regarding the study as a whole: Testing in vitro showed a few CMV-associated chains specific for CMV antigens.

This PCR relied on a set of 60 Vbeta primers and 13 Jbeta primers. Original handling: Some 10 million of tens of millions of unique TCR beta chains were shared, per a later count. Generated by immunoSEQ multiplex PCR, the TCRdb table keeps only in-frame clones and is missing some. That table furnishes V, J and clone size, whereas the DNA furnished D and trimming. This sample has some 190,000 clones; over 65% occur once, and the top ten carry about 1.5%. The CDR3 sequence is 12 residues long. V dropped 5 bases and J dropped 9 bases, with 14 bases sitting between them. Per germline, CDR1 SEHNR and CDR2 FQNEAQ (reference sequence).

Sequenced: PBMCs. The chain employs TRBV7-9 and TRBJ2-7; D might be TRBD2 (5 bases). The receptor was isolated from a man aged 18 to 35 in good health and CMV-seronegative. In DNA form, the CDR3 reads TGTGCCAGCAGCCCGGGCGGTGAGGGGCAGTACTTC. Protein sequence: CASSPGGEGQYF.